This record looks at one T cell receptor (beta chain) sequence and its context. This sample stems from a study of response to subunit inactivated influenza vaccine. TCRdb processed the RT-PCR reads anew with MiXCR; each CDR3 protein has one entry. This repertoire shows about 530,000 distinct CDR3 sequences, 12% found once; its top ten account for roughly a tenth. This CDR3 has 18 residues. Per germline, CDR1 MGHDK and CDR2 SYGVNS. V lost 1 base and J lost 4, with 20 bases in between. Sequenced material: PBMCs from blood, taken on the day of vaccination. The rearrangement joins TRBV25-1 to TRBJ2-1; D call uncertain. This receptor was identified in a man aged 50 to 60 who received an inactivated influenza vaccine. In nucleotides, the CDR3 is TGTGCCAGCAGTGAATTTGATTTCAAAGGCCCTTCTTACAATGAGCAGTTCTTC. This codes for CASSEFDFKGPSYNEQFF. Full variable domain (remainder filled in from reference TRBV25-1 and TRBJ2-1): EADIYQTPRYLVIGTGKKITLECSQTMGHDKMYWYQQDPGMELHLIHYSYGVNSTEKGDLSSESTVSRIRTEHFPLTLESARPSHTSQYLCASSEFDFKGPSYNEQFFGPGTRLTVL.